A single sample gave rise to the 16 T cell receptor beta chains below, sequenced in a study of shared clonotypes between healthy human individuals. Clones were read by immunoSEQ multiplex PCR, and TCRdb kept only the in-frame ones, dropping some. Of roughly 700,000 clones listed, under 80% were seen once; the top ten hold over 1.5%. The sample consisted of memory CD4+ T cells sorted from blood. The subset: CD45RA-negative fraction. Receptor source: a woman aged 25 to 45 in good health.

The chain links TRBV4-2 to TRBJ2-7; D ambiguous. The CDR3 extends over 14 amino acids. V dropped 2 bases and J dropped 2 bases, with 10 bases sitting between them. In germline, CDR1 is LGHNA, CDR2 YNFKEQ. The CDR3 sequence is CASSQIVVPYEQYF. DNA of the CDR3: TGTGCCAGCAGCCAAATCGTAGTGCCCTACGAGCAGTACTTC.

This chain connects TRBV5-6 to TRBJ2-5, with D perhaps TRBD1 (6 bases). This CDR3 contains 16 residues. The germline V and J ends were trimmed by 0 bases and 2 bases, with 14 bases remaining between them. Germline lookup yields CDR1 SGHDT and CDR2 YYEEEE. The CDR3 is CASSLVAGATQETQYF. CDR3 coding DNA: TGTGCCAGCAGCTTGGTTGCAGGGGCCACGCAAGAGACCCAGTACTTC.

The chain carries TRBV11-2 and TRBJ2-7; D is perhaps TRBD1 (5 bases). Germline assignment: CDR1 SGHAT and CDR2 FQNNGV. Trimming removed 0 bases from V and 6 bases from J, with 9 bases in between. The length of the CDR3 is 13 residues. The CDR3 coding sequence is TGTGCCAGCAGCTTAGACAGGGATGGCGAGCAGTACTTC. As protein: CASSLDRDGEQYF.

This clone was found a few times. This same CDR3 is encoded by further DNA sequences in the sample. The V call is TRBV5-1, the J call TRBJ2-7; the match to TRBD1 covers 8 bases. CDR3 size: 15 residues. CDR1 is SGHRS, CDR2 YFSETQ, per germline. V trimming: 0 bases; J trimming: 2 bases; junction bases outside the gene matches: 4. Here the CDR3 DNA reads TGCGCCAGCAGCTTGGGCGGGACAGGTACCTACGAGCAGTACTTC. It yields the protein CASSLGGTGTYEQYF.

The chain has TRBV29-1 and TRBJ2-3; D is possibly TRBD1 (5 bases). Germline assignment: CDR1 SQVTM and CDR2 ANQGSEA. V was cut by 2 bases and J by 6 bases, with 12 bases left in between. The CDR3 has 13 amino acids. The CDR3 loop is CSVERGIGDTQYF. In DNA form, the CDR3 reads TGCAGCGTTGAAAGGGGAATCGGGGATACGCAGTATTTT.

The chain carries TRBV5-1 and TRBJ2-1; possibly TRBD2 for D (6 bases). V lost 7 bases and J lost 2, with 16 bases in between. In germline, CDR1 is SGHRS, CDR2 YFSETQ. The CDR3 extends over 15 amino acids. The CDR3 DNA reads as TGCGCCAGCGGCATCTCCTCGGGAGCCTACAATGAGCAGTTCTTC. This codes for CASGISSGAYNEQFF.

The DNA for the CDR3 is TGCGCCAGCAGCTACGCGACAGGGGGCCGAATAATGAACACTGAAGCTTTCTTT. Residues: CASSYATGGRIMNTEAFF. This sequence joins TRBV5-1 and TRBJ1-1, with 10 bases matching TRBD1. CDR3 length equals 18 residues. CDR1 and CDR2 (germline): SGHRS, YFSETQ. Trimming took 3 bases from V and 0 from J; bases not matched to a gene: 11.

V and J are TRBV6-1 and TRBJ1-2; 10 bases map to TRBD1. V dropped 2 bases and J dropped 6; count of bases not matched to a gene: 9. Germline-derived CDR1 and CDR2 are MNHNS and SASEGT. The CDR3 length is 16 residues. The CDR3 region is CASSEQGTGEFDGYTF. For the CDR3, the DNA is TGTGCCAGCAGTGAACAAGGGACAGGGGAGTTCGATGGCTACACCTTC.

This chain uses TRBV14 with TRBJ1-2; D remains unclear. V was trimmed by 1 base and J by 4 bases, leaving 16 bases between them. CDR3 length equals 16 residues. CDR1 SGHDN and CDR2 FVKESK come from the germline V gene. CDR3 loop: CASSQGVPRARYGYTF. In DNA form, the CDR3 reads TGTGCCAGCAGCCAAGGTGTCCCAAGGGCCCGCTATGGCTACACCTTC.

This clone was seen more than once but under ten times. The CDR3 protein is CASSSGPEGSGELFF. The CDR3 DNA reads TGCGCCAGCAGCTCCGGGCCAGAAGGCTCCGGGGAGCTGTTTTTT. J is TRBJ2-2 and V is TRBV5-1; D ambiguous. This CDR3 contains 15 residues. Germline V CDR1 and CDR2: SGHRS, YFSETQ. V was pared by 3 bases and J by 6 bases, with 15 bases between. Full variable domain (remainder filled in from reference TRBV5-1 and TRBJ2-2): KAGVTQTPRYLIKTRGQQVTLSCSPISGHRSVSWYQQTPGQGLQFLFEYFSETQRNKGNFPGRFSGRQFSNSRSEMNVSTLELGDSALYLCASSSGPEGSGELFFGEGSRLTVL.

The chain is built from TRBV6-6 and TRBJ2-3; D gene unclear. The length of the CDR3 is 13 residues. Germline CDR1 reads MNHNY; CDR2 reads SVGAGI (reference sequence). V was shortened by 5 bases and J by 1 base, with 7 bases between the two germline ends. The CDR3 sequence is CASSPPRTDTQYF. The CDR3 region has the DNA TGTGCCAGCAGTCCCCCTCGCACAGATACGCAGTATTTT.

J is TRBJ2-3 and V is TRBV29-1, with TRBD1 matching 9 bases. The germline V gene has CDR1 SQVTM and CDR2 ANQGSEA. This CDR3 region has 14 residues. Trimming took 5 bases from V and 5 from J; bases not matched to a gene: 8. The DNA for the CDR3 is TGCAGCGTTTCCAGGACAGGGGCGGGAGATACGCAGTATTTT. Translated, it gives CSVSRTGAGDTQYF.

The CDR3 DNA reads as TGTGCCATCAGTGGGGTAGCGGGAGTAACCGGGGAGCTGTTTTTT. As protein: CAISGVAGVTGELFF. The rearrangement joins TRBV10-3 to TRBJ2-2, with TRBD2 matching over 9 bases. Germline assignment: CDR1 ENHRY and CDR2 SYGVKD. The CDR3 covers 15 residues. V trimming: 4 bases; J trimming: 5 bases; junction bases outside the gene matches: 5.

This chain joins TRBV5-4 and TRBJ1-2; D might be TRBD1 (5 bases). V was trimmed by 2 bases and J by 8 bases, leaving 13 bases between them. The germline V gene has CDR1 SGHNT and CDR2 YYREEE (reference sequence). CDR3 size: 13 residues. The CDR3 protein is CASSFTGPSGYTF. The DNA for the CDR3 is TGTGCCAGCAGCTTCACAGGCCCCTCGGGCTACACCTTC.

The chain recombines TRBV2 with TRBJ2-2; 8 bases are a match to TRBD2. This CDR3 has 16 amino acids. Germline values: CDR1 SNHLY, CDR2 FYNNEI. Losses at the gene ends were 6 bases for V and 2 bases for J; bases not matched to a gene: 8. CDR3 amino acids: CASRALAGGNTGELFF. CDR3 coding DNA: TGTGCCAGCAGGGCCCTCGCGGGAGGAAACACCGGGGAGCTGTTTTTT.

The chain links TRBV27 to TRBJ2-5, with D maybe TRBD2 (5 bases). This CDR3 is 14 amino acids long. V shed 0 bases and J shed 2 bases, with 7 bases lying between them. CDR1 and CDR2 from the germline V gene are MNHEY and SMNVEV (reference sequence). CDR3: CASSLSWEQETQYF. CDR3 nucleotides: TGTGCCAGCAGTTTATCTTGGGAGCAAGAGACCCAGTACTTC.